This T cell receptor (beta chain) was sequenced in a study of shared clonotypes between healthy human individuals. Study-level results: Relative to their counterparts shared across all four donors, non-shared clonotypes exhibited diminished generation probabilities.

Data came from immunoSEQ multiplex PCR; TCRdb stores just in-frame clones and leaves some out. The sample has 2.3 million or so clones; approximately 93% are singletons. In the case of this clone: Antigen: not known.

The CDR3 is 16 residues long. Unmatched junction bases numbered 7, after V lost 3 bases and J lost 7 bases. CDR1 SGHRS and CDR2 YFSETQ come from the germline V gene. The sequenced material came from naive CD4+ T cells from PBMCs. Described subset: CD45RA+ positively selected. This chain joins TRBV5-1 and TRBJ2-1, with TRBD2 matching over 13 bases. The receptor was derived from a man in his late teens or twenties in good health. Some clones in this sample may be carry-over from other donors' samples. In DNA, the CDR3 is TGCGCCAGCAGCTCCGGACTAGCGGGAGTTTTTAATGAGCAGTTCTTC. Translated: CASSSGLAGVFNEQFF.